Below are 6 T cell receptor beta chains sequenced from a single sample in a study of blood T cell repertoires in COVID-19. Measured with immunoSEQ multiplex PCR; TCRdb has only the in-frame clones, and not every one. The table records some 300,000 clones, about 85% of them present only once. The sample taken for sequencing was peripheral blood. The source of these receptors is a man younger than 35 with active or convalescent COVID-19.

V and J are TRBV19 and TRBJ1-1; D unresolved. CDR1 is LNHDA, CDR2 SQIVND, per germline (reference sequence). Deletions cut 5 bases from V and 6 bases from J, with 7 bases between. CDR3 length: 11 amino acids. The CDR3 coding sequence is TGTGCCAGTAGTCGGGGTCCTGAAGCTTTCTTT. Its translation: CASSRGPEAFF.

The chain carries TRBV24-1 and TRBJ2-5; the D gene is possibly TRBD1 (6 bases). This CDR3 region has 12 residues. Germline V lookup: CDR1 KGHDR, CDR2 SFDVKD. The V gene lost 9 bases and the J gene lost 2 bases, with 9 bases spanning the gap. CDR3 protein: CATAGDQETQYF. The CDR3, as DNA: TGTGCCACCGCAGGGGATCAAGAGACCCAGTACTTC.

The chain joins TRBV7-9 to TRBJ1-2; TRBD1 matches at 7 bases. The V segment lost 4 bases and the J segment 1 base; nucleotides outside the gene matches: 12. Germline values: CDR1 SEHNR, CDR2 FQNEAQ (reference sequence). The CDR3 contains 17 residues. The DNA for the CDR3 is TGTGCCAGCAGCTCGACGCACCCTCGACAGGGTAACTATGGCTACACCTTC. It codes for CASSSTHPRQGNYGYTF.

The V call is TRBV28, the J call TRBJ2-7; D is possibly TRBD1 (6 bases). The length of the CDR3 is 14 residues. Trimming took 7 bases from V and 4 from J, leaving 17 bases between them. Germline lookup yields CDR1 MDHEN and CDR2 SYDVKM. The CDR3 nucleotides read TGTGCCAGCAACCCCGGACAGAGTTTTTACGAGCAGTACTTC. It yields the protein CASNPGQSFYEQYF.

This rearrangement joins TRBV5-1 to TRBJ1-5; 8 bases match TRBD1. The CDR3 sequence is 18 residues long. Germline CDR1 reads SGHRS; CDR2 reads YFSETQ. The V gene end was trimmed by 0 bases and the J gene end by 0 bases; junction bases not matched to a gene: 8. This chain's CDR3 is CASSLDPRTGNSNQPQHF. Here the CDR3 DNA reads TGCGCCAGCAGCTTGGACCCCAGGACAGGGAATAGCAATCAGCCCCAGCATTTT. Together with reference TRBV5-1 and TRBJ1-5, the CDR3 gives the full variable domain: KAGVTQTPRYLIKTRGQQVTLSCSPISGHRSVSWYQQTPGQGLQFLFEYFSETQRNKGNFPGRFSGRQFSNSRSEMNVSTLELGDSALYLCASSLDPRTGNSNQPQHFGDGTRLSIL.

The chain is built from TRBV29-1 and TRBJ1-2, with D uncertain. The CDR3 totals 11 residues. Trimming removed 4 bases from V and 6 bases from J, with 9 bases in between. From germline, CDR1 is SQVTM and CDR2 ANQGSEA. The chain's CDR3 is CSVVQLHGYTF. The DNA for the CDR3 is TGCAGCGTTGTACAGCTTCATGGCTACACCTTC.